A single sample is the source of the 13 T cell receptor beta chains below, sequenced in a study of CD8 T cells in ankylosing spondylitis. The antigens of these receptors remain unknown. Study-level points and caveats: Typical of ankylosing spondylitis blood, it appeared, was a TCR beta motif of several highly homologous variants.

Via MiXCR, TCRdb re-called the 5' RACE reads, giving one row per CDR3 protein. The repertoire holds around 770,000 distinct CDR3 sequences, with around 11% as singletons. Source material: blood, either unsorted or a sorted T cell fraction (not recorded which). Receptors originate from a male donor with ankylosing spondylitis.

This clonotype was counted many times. The CDR3 DNA sequence: TGTGCCAGCAGTCGTAGACAGGGAAGTATAACTTTCTTT. It yields the protein CASSRRQGSITFF. J is TRBJ1-1 and V is TRBV12-3 or TRBV12-4; 7 nucleotides agree with TRBD1. This CDR3 has 13 amino acids. J lost 12 bases, V lost 5 bases, and 12 bases had no gene match.

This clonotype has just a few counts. In DNA, the CDR3 is TGCAGTGCTACTCATGATGAGCAGTTCTTC. The encoded protein is CSATHDEQFF. The V gene is TRBV20-1, the J gene TRBJ2-1; unclear D gene. Per the germline V gene, CDR1 is DFQATT and CDR2 is SNEGSKA (reference sequence). The CDR3 is 10 amino acids. Trimming removed 4 bases from V and 8 bases from J, with 6 bases in between.

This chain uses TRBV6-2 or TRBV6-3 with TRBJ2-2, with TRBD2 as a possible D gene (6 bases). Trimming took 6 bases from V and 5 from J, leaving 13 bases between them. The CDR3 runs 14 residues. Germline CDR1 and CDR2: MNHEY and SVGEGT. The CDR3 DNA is TGTGCCAGCAGCCGGCCCGCGGGGACCGGGGAGCTGTTTTTT. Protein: CASSRPAGTGELFF.

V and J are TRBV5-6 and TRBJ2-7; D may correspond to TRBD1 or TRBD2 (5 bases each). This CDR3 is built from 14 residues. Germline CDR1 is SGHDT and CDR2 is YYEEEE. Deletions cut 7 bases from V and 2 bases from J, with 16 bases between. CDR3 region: CASARMGDAYEQYF. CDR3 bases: TGTGCCAGCGCCAGGATGGGGGATGCCTACGAGCAGTACTTC.

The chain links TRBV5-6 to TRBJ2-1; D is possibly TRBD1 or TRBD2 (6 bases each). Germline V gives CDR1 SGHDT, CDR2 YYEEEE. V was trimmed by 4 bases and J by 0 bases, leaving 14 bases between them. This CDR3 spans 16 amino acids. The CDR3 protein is CASSKRGVSSYNEQFF. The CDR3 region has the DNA TGTGCCAGCAGCAAAAGGGGGGTTTCCTCCTACAATGAGCAGTTCTTC.

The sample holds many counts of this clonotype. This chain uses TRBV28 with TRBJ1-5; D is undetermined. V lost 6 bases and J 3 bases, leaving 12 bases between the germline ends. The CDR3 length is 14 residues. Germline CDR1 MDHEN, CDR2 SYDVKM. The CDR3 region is CASSYGRINQPQHF. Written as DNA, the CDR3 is TGTGCCAGCAGCTACGGACGGATCAATCAGCCCCAGCATTTT.

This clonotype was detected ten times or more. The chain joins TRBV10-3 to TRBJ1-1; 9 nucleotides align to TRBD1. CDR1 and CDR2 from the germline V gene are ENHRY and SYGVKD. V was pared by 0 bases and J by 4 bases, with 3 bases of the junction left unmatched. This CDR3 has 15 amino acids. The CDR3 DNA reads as TGTGCCATCAGTGAGTCGGGACAGGGAGCCACTGAAGCTTTCTTT. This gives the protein CAISESGQGATEAFF.

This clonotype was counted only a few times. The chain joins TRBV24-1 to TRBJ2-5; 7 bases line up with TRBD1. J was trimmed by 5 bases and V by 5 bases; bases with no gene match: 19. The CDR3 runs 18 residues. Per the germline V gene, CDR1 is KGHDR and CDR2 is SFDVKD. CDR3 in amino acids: CATSGGPLLDRDRETQYF. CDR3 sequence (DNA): TGTGCCACCAGTGGAGGCCCTTTACTAGACAGGGACCGGGAGACCCAGTACTTC.

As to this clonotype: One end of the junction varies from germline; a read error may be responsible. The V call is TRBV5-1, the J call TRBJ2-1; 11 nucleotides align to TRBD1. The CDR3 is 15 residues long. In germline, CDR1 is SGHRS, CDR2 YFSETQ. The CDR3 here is CASSPRTGGYDEQFF. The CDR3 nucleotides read TGCGCCAGCAGCCCGAGGACAGGGGGCTACGATGAGCAGTTCTTC.

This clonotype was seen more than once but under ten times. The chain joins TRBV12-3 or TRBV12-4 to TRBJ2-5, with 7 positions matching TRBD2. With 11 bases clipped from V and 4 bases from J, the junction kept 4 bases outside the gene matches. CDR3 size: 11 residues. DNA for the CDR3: TGTGCCTCTGCGGGGGTAGAGACCCAGTACTTC. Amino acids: CASAGVETQYF.

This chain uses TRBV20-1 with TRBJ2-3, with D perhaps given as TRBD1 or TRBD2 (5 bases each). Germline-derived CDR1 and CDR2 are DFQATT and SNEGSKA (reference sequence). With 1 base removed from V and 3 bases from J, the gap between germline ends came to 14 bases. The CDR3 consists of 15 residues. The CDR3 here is CSARVGTAGTDTQYF. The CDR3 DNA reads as TGCAGTGCTAGAGTAGGGACGGCCGGTACAGATACGCAGTATTTT.

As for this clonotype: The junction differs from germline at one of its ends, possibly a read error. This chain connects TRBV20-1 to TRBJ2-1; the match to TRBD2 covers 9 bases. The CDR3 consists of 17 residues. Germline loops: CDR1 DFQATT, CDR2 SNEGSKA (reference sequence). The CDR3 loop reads CCARVVAGVGSYNEQFF. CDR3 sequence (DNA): TGCTGTGCTAGAGTGGTAGCGGGAGTAGGGTCCTACAATGAGCAGTTCTTC.

The DNA of the CDR3 is TGTGCCAGCACAAAAGGCGACACTTCTTATTCTAACTATGGCTACACCTTC. Encoded protein: CASTKGDTSYSNYGYTF. The chain links TRBV7-2 to TRBJ1-2; no firm D call. CDR1 SGHTA and CDR2 FQGNSA come from the germline V gene. V lost 7 bases, J lost 0 bases, and 21 bases lay in between. There are 17 residues in the CDR3.